A single sample is the source of the 22 T cell receptor beta chains below, sequenced in a study of shared clonotypes between healthy human individuals. Assay: immunoSEQ multiplex PCR; the TCRdb copy retains only in-frame clones and omits some. The data hold 850,000 to 1,100,000 clones, with roughly 80% observed a single time. Input material: memory CD4+ T cells from PBMCs. Subset described: CD45RA-negative fraction. The source of these receptors is a man aged 18 to 29 in good health. Some clones in this sample may be carry-over from other donors' samples.

The genes are TRBV9 and TRBJ2-2; a possible D gene is TRBD2 (5 bases). The CDR3 has 16 residues. Germline V CDR1 and CDR2: SGDLS, YYNGEE. V dropped 2 bases and J dropped 6 bases, with 17 bases sitting between them. The CDR3 DNA follows: TGTGCCAGCAGCGTCAGCGTCGGAATCGGGGCCGGGGAGCTGTTTTTT. Amino acids: CASSVSVGIGAGELFF.

The J gene is TRBJ1-1, the V gene TRBV7-3, with D unclear. Trimming removed 3 bases at V and 5 bases at J, with 10 bases between. The germline V gene encodes CDR1 SGHTA and CDR2 FQGTGA. CDR3 size: 13 residues. This CDR3 reads CASSFSRDTEAFF. In DNA form, the CDR3 reads TGTGCCAGCAGCTTTTCTAGGGATACTGAAGCTTTCTTT.

The chain recombines TRBV6-1 with TRBJ2-7; 7 bases map to TRBD2. Germline V CDR1 and CDR2: MNHNS, SASEGT. There are 16 residues in the CDR3. V lost 3 bases to trimming and J lost 3 bases; unmatched junction nucleotides: 11. The CDR3 region has the DNA TGTGCCAGCAGTGACCTTTTATTGCGGGAGTTCTACGAGCAGTACTTC. Protein product: CASSDLLLREFYEQYF.

J is TRBJ2-1 and V is TRBV5-1; tentative D call: TRBD1 (6 bases). The V gene's germline CDR1 is SGHRS and CDR2 YFSETQ. This CDR3 is built from 12 residues. V was cut by 3 bases and J by 7 bases, with 8 bases left in between. In DNA, the CDR3 is TGCGCCAGCAGCTCCAGGGGAAATGAGCAGTTCTTC. This sequence encodes CASSSRGNEQFF.

J is TRBJ2-3 and V is TRBV28; D is ambiguous. Trimming cost V 3 bases and J 2 bases, with 12 bases left between them. CDR1 and CDR2 (germline): MDHEN, SYDVKM. The CDR3 has 15 residues. The DNA of the CDR3 is TGTGCCAGCAGTTTTGAGCATCAGACCACAGATACGCAGTATTTT. Its protein is CASSFEHQTTDTQYF.

V gene TRBV30 combines with J gene TRBJ2-3; D possibly corresponds to TRBD2 (5 bases). V was shortened by 5 bases and J by 2 bases, with 11 bases between the two germline ends. Germline CDR1 is GTSNPN and CDR2 is SVGIG (reference sequence). This CDR3 is 13 amino acids long. The CDR3 sequence: CAWGAGSTDTQYF. The CDR3 nucleotides read TGTGCCTGGGGCGCGGGTTCCACAGATACGCAGTATTTT. The full variable domain, in which reference TRBV30 and TRBJ2-3 provide the parts outside the CDR3, is SQTIHQWPATLVQPVGSPLSLECTVEGTSNPNLYWYRQAAGRGLQLLFYSVGIGQISSEVPQNLSASRPQDRQFILSSKKLLLSDSGFYLCAWGAGSTDTQYFGPGTRLTVL.

The chain joins TRBV7-3 to TRBJ2-7; tentatively, D is TRBD2 (6 bases). The V gene's germline CDR1 is SGHTA and CDR2 FQGTGA. V shed 5 bases and J shed 3 bases, with 20 bases lying between them. There are 16 residues in the CDR3. CDR3 protein: CASSLSVEGLIYEQYF. DNA of the CDR3: TGTGCCAGCAGCCTGTCGGTGGAGGGCCTTATCTACGAGCAGTACTTC.

This sequence joins TRBV19 and TRBJ2-7, with TRBD1 identical over 9 bases. Germline CDR1 reads LNHDA; CDR2 reads SQIVND (reference sequence). Trimming at V came to 5 bases and at J to 2 bases, leaving 7 bases not matched to a gene. There are 15 residues in the CDR3. The CDR3 here is CASSFTRDRAYEQYF. DNA of the CDR3: TGTGCCAGTAGTTTTACCCGGGACAGGGCCTACGAGCAGTACTTC.

In its sample, this clone was seen once. This chain joins TRBV30 and TRBJ1-2, with TRBD1 matching over 10 bases. This CDR3 region has 13 residues. Germline V CDR1 and CDR2: GTSNPN, SVGIG (reference sequence). V was pared by 0 bases and J by 7 bases, with 2 bases of the junction left unmatched. CDR3 nucleotide sequence: TGTGCCTGGAGTGTAGGGACAGGGGTTGGCTACACCTTC. Its translation is CAWSVGTGVGYTF.

The sample holds one count of this clone. The rearrangement joins TRBV19 to TRBJ1-4, with TRBD1 identical over 8 bases. This CDR3 spans 17 amino acids. V dropped 3 bases and J dropped 7; count of bases not matched to a gene: 13. Germline V lookup: CDR1 LNHDA, CDR2 SQIVND (reference sequence). This CDR3 is CASSIAGGAGIREKLFF. The CDR3 DNA is TGTGCCAGTAGTATTGCAGGGGGCGCGGGGATTCGTGAAAAACTGTTTTTT.

V and J are TRBV6-5 and TRBJ1-5, with D tentatively TRBD1 (5 bases). Germline V gene lookup returns CDR1 MNHEY and CDR2 SVGAGI. V dropped 4 bases and J dropped 1 base, with 11 bases sitting between them. CDR3 length equals 15 residues. CDR3 bases: TGTGCCAGCAGTTTGGGACTTGCCAGCAATCAGCCCCAGCATTTT. Translating it yields CASSLGLASNQPQHF.

To note about this clone: One end of the junction does not line up with germline, which may come from a read error. Within the sample, other DNA sequences also encode this same CDR3. The chain carries TRBV5-1 and TRBJ2-5; 8 bases align to TRBD2. This CDR3 has 14 amino acids. Germline-derived CDR1 and CDR2 are SGHRS and YFSETQ. The CDR3 sequence: CASSLAGGQETQYF. Here the CDR3 DNA reads TGCGCCAGCAGTTTGGCGGGAGGCCAAGAGACCCAGTACTTC.

The rearrangement uses TRBV11-3 and TRBJ2-1; D gene uncertain. The CDR3 contains 12 residues. The V end was cut by 4 bases, the J end by 6 bases, with 7 bases between. Germline lookup yields CDR1 SGHNT and CDR2 YENEEA. The CDR3: CASSSAGNEQFF. Here the CDR3 DNA reads TGTGCCAGCAGCTCGGCAGGCAATGAGCAGTTCTTC. Full variable domain (outside the CDR3, taken from reference TRBV11-3 and TRBJ2-1): EAGVVQSPRYKIIEKKQPVAFWCNPISGHNTLYWYLQNLGQGPELLIRYENEEAVDDSQLPKDRFSAERLKGVDSTLKIQPAELGDSAVYLCASSSAGNEQFFGPGTRLTVL.

The chain carries TRBV5-1 and TRBJ2-5; the D gene could be TRBD1 or TRBD2 (5 bases each). Germline CDR1 is SGHRS and CDR2 is YFSETQ. Trimming left V 3 bases short and J 2 bases short, with 17 bases between. CDR3 length: 16 residues. In DNA form, the CDR3 reads TGCGCCAGCAGCTCCTACCGGGACGGAATACAAGAGACCCAGTACTTC. Its translation: CASSSYRDGIQETQYF.

This clone showed up just a few times. This rearrangement joins TRBV5-6 to TRBJ2-5; 7 nucleotides agree with TRBD2. The CDR3 spans 15 residues. The germline gives CDR1 SGHDT, CDR2 YYEEEE. Unmatched junction bases numbered 9, after V lost 6 bases and J lost 1 base. In nucleotides, the CDR3 is TGTGCCAGCACCCTCCGGACTAGGAGCCAAGAGACCCAGTACTTC. Amino acids: CASTLRTRSQETQYF.

This clone is a singleton in its sample. Additional DNA sequences in this sample encode the identical CDR3. The chain links TRBV7-3 to TRBJ2-1; TRBD2 matches at 7 bases. Looked up from germline, CDR1 is SGHTA and CDR2 is FQGTGA. CDR3 length equals 15 residues. V lost 2 bases, J lost 0 bases, and 1 base stayed unmatched. Here the CDR3 reads CASSLSGGSYNEQFF. The CDR3 DNA reads as TGTGCCAGCAGCTTATCGGGGGGCTCCTACAATGAGCAGTTCTTC. Together with reference TRBV7-3 and TRBJ2-1, the CDR3 gives the full variable domain: GAGVSQTPSNKVTEKGKYVELRCDPISGHTALYWYRQSLGQGPEFLIYFQGTGAADDSGLPNDRFFAVRPEGSVSTLKIQRTERGDSAVYLCASSLSGGSYNEQFFGPGTRLTVL.

This chain connects TRBV30 to TRBJ1-2, with TRBD1 matching 7 bases. The length of the CDR3 is 15 residues. V shed 3 bases and J 0 bases; nucleotides not matched to a gene: 7. CDR1 is GTSNPN, CDR2 SVGIG, per germline (reference sequence). CDR3 bases: TGTGCCTGGAGGGGGGGGACAGTAGCTAACTATGGCTACACCTTC. This codes for CAWRGGTVANYGYTF.

As for this clone: This CDR3 is also generated by other DNA sequences in the sample. V gene TRBV5-4 combines with J gene TRBJ2-7, with D unclear. V lost 0 bases, J lost 3 bases, and 1 base lay in between. The germline CDR1 and CDR2 sequences are SGHNT and YYREEE (reference sequence). The CDR3 covers 11 residues. Here the CDR3 DNA reads TGTGCCAGCAGCTTGGACTACGAGCAGTACTTC. Its translation: CASSLDYEQYF.

This clone was seen a handful of times. This chain uses TRBV5-1 with TRBJ2-2; 7 bases align to TRBD1. Germline-derived CDR1 and CDR2 are SGHRS and YFSETQ. The J segment lost 0 bases and the V segment lost 4 bases, leaving 6 bases of the junction unmatched. The CDR3 sequence is 16 residues long. The CDR3 DNA reads as TGCGCCAGCAGCCCGGACGGGACAGCGAACACCGGGGAGCTGTTTTTT. Its protein product is CASSPDGTANTGELFF.

The V call is TRBV10-3, the J call TRBJ2-7; 10 bases align to TRBD2. CDR3 length: 14 amino acids. Germline V gene data show CDR1 as ENHRY and CDR2 as SYGVKD. Losses at the gene ends were 6 bases for V and 4 bases for J; bases not matched to a gene: 6. The CDR3: CAISRTSGSYEQYF. The CDR3 bases are TGTGCCATCAGCCGGACTAGCGGCAGTTACGAGCAGTACTTC.

J is TRBJ2-5 and V is TRBV5-6, with D perhaps matching TRBD2 (5 bases). CDR3 length: 14 amino acids. The V gene's germline CDR1 is SGHDT and CDR2 YYEEEE. Trimming shortened V by 4 bases and J by 5 bases, and 15 bases separated the two germline ends. The CDR3 loop is CASSVRGRSETQYF. CDR3 nucleotide sequence: TGTGCCAGCAGCGTAAGAGGGCGGTCGGAGACCCAGTACTTC.

The CDR3 DNA is TGTGCCAGCAGGCCTCCCGGGGGCGGGAGCAATCAGCCCCAGCATTTT. Amino acids: CASRPPGGGSNQPQHF. The chain couples TRBV28 to TRBJ1-5; possibly TRBD1 for D (6 bases). V was shortened by 6 bases and J by 1 base, with 16 bases between the two germline ends. The CDR3 consists of 16 residues. Looked up from germline, CDR1 is MDHEN and CDR2 is SYDVKM.